The clone carrying this TCR beta chain was seen more than once but under ten times. MiXCR, applied by TCRdb to the PCR reads, yields one record per CDR3 protein. The sample has under 100,000 distinct CDR3 sequences, about 48% seen once. This record comes from a study of CDR3 diversity in severe acne. Germline CDR1 is MGHDK and CDR2 is SYGVNS. Between the trimmed V and J ends, which lost 3 bases and 3 bases, there was a span of 5 bases. The CDR3 runs to 13 residues. The TCR originated in a male donor in good health, serving as a control. The chain joins TRBV25-1 to TRBJ1-4, with D hard to call. Specimen: blood. The CDR3 DNA reads TGTGCCAGCAGTGAGGTTCCTAATGAAAAACTGTTTTTT. Encoded protein: CASSEVPNEKLFF.